This T cell receptor beta chain was recovered during a study of blood T cell repertoires in COVID-19 (dated by TCRdb to 2018 to 2021). Regarding the research as a whole: Samples from collaborators originated in the United States, Italy and Spain and spanned both the acute and convalescent phases of COVID-19. The repertoires were released in a freely available public database meant as a resource for research on the immune response to SARS-CoV-2. Where available, HLA class I and class II types were obtained from metadata supplied by the sample provider rather than from assay-based typing. Subjects who had been exposed to COVID-19, were actively infected with it, or had recovered from it provided the deeply sampled blood TCRbeta repertoires that made up the dataset. Nearly every sample came with metadata listing a de-identified subject ID, COVID-19 status, age in years and sex. The material from the prospective study consisted of cDNA or gDNA derived from T cells, B-cell-depleted T cells, or PBMCs. The samples were drawn from two sources: the first 160 participants of the ongoing ImmuneRACE study, and about 1,300 subjects contributed by 6 global collaborators.

Study-wide conclusions, independent of this receptor: The quantity of clinical and demographic metadata differed by source and by participant and was supplied without curation.

The immunoSEQ Assay, a bias-controlled multiplex PCR, was used to amplify TCRbeta CDR3 regions from genomic DNA. On the authors' methods: Nucleated cell counts per sample were estimated from amplification of reference gene primers within the assay. To quantify the absolute abundance of each unique TCRbeta CDR3 rearrangement, sequence reads were collapsed and filtered. For each sample, productive Simpson clonality was calculated as the square root of Simpson's diversity index across productive rearrangements. TCRdb took this table from immuneACCESS and kept in-frame rearrangements with V and J called. Such tables lack part of the clones; where checked against another copy, unresolved V genes explain under half of the gap, and the rest is unexplained. V and J calls and clone size come straight from that table; D and trimming were deduced from the DNA. The sample table shows about 76,000 clones, and 65% to 90% are seen once. The ten largest clones add up to roughly a sixth of the sample.

Remarks on this clone: There is no known antigen for this receptor. Base qualities are not at hand, and no much larger clone is one base apart.

Whole blood was collected in K2EDTA tubes by collaborating institutions according to the institutions' own protocols. Collaborator samples were shipped for TCRbeta analysis as frozen whole blood, isolated PBMCs, or DNA extracted from either sample type. CDR1 SGHKS and CDR2 YYEKEE were looked up in the germline V gene (reference sequence). The CDR3 covers 15 residues, taking in both the cysteine and the phenylalanine. The kept DNA is CDR3 alone, 45 bases in frame from the first base. Trimmed from V: 4 bases; trimmed from J: 5 bases; junction bases lacking a gene match: 8. This clonotype originated in a human donor in a cohort sampled during active COVID-19. This sequence uses TRBV5-5 and TRBJ2-5; TRBD2 agrees with 10 junctional bases. The sequenced sample was peripheral blood. The DNA reads as follows: TGTGCCAGCAGCCTTGCAGCGGGAGGGGTGGAGACCCAGTACTTC. The encoded protein is CASSLAAGGVETQYF.